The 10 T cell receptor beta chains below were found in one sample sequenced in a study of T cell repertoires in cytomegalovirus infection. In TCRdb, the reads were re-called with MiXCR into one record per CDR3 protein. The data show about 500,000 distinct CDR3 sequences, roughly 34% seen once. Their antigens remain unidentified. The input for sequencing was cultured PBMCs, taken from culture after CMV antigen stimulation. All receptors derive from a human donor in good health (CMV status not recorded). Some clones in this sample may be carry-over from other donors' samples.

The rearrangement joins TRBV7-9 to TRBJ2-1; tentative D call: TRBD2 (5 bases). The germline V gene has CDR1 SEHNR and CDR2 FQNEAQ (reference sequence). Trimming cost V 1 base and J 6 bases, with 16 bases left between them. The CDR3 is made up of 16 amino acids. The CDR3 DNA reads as TGTGCCAGCAGCTTAGATAGCGAGAGCGGAGGCAATGAGCAGTTCTTC. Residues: CASSLDSESGGNEQFF.

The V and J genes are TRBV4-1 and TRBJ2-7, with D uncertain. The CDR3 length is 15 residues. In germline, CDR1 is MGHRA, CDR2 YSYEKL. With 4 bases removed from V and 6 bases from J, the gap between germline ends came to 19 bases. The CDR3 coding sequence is TGCGCCAGCAGCCCTGAGCGCCAAACGCCCGCCGAGCAGTACTTC. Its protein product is CASSPERQTPAEQYF.

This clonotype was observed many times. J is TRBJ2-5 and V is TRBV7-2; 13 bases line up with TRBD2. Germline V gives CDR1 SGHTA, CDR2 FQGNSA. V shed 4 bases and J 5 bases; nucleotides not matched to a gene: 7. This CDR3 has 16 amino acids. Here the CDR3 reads CASSSETSGRSETQYF. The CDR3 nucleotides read TGTGCCAGCAGCTCCGAGACTAGCGGGAGGTCGGAGACCCAGTACTTC.

The CDR3 region is CASRVPGHLINEKLFF. DNA of the CDR3: TGTGCCAGCAGAGTTCCGGGACACTTGATTAATGAAAAACTGTTTTTT. The chain recombines TRBV6-1 with TRBJ1-4, with a possible D match to TRBD1 (6 bases). CDR3 size: 16 residues. Germline CDR1 is MNHNS and CDR2 is SASEGT. V dropped 6 bases and J dropped 4 bases, with 18 bases sitting between them.

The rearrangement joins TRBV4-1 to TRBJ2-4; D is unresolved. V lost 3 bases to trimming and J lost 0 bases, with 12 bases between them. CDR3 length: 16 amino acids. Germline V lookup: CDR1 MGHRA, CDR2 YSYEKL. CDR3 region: CASSQGNNLAKNIQYF. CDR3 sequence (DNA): TGCGCCAGCAGCCAGGGAAACAACCTAGCCAAAAACATTCAGTACTTC.

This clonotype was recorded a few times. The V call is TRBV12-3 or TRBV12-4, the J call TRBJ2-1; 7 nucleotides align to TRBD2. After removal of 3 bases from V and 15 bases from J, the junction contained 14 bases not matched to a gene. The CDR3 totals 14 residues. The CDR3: CASSLAGEPAVGFF. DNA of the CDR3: TGTGCCAGCAGTTTGGCGGGGGAGCCGGCGGTCGGGTTCTTC.

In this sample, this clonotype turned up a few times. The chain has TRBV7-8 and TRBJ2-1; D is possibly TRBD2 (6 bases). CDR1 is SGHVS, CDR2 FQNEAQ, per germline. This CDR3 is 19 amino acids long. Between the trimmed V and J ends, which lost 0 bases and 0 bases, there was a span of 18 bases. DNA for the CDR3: TGTGCCAGCAGCTTAGCCCGCGTGGGAGGCCGACACTCCTACAATGAGCAGTTCTTC. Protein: CASSLARVGGRHSYNEQFF.

The CDR3 spells CASSPRQGSAEQFF. In DNA, the CDR3 is TGTGCCAGCAGTCCGAGACAGGGATCCGCTGAGCAGTTCTTC. The rearrangement uses TRBV12-3 or TRBV12-4 and TRBJ2-1; 7 bases align to TRBD1. The CDR3 totals 14 residues. V lost 5 bases, J lost 9 bases, and 10 bases stayed unmatched.

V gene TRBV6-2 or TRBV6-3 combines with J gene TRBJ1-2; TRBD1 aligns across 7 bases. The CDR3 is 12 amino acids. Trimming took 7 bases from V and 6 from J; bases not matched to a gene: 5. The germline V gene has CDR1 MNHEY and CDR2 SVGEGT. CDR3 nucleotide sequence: TGTGCCAGCAAACAGGGGATGGATGGCTACACCTTC. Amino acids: CASKQGMDGYTF.

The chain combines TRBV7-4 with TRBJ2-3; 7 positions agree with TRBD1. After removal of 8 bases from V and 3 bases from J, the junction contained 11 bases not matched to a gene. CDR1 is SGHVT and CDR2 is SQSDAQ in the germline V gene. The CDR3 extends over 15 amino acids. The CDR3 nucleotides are TGTGCCAGCGGGACCAGGGGGATCTGGACAGATACGCAGTATTTT. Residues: CASGTRGIWTDTQYF.